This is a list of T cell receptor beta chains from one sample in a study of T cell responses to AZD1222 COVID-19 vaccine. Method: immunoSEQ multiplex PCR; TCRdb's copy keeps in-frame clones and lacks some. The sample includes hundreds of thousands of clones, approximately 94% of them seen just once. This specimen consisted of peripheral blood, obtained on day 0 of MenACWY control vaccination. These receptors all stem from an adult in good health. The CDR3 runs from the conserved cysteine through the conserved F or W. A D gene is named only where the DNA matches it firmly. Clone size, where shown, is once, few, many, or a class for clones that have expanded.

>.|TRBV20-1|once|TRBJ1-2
TGCAGTGCCACAGGGTTAGGTGGCTACACCTTC
CSATGLGGYTF
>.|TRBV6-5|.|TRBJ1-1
TGTGCCAGCAGACGACTTACAAGGAACACTGAAGCTTTCTTT
CASRRLTRNTEAFF
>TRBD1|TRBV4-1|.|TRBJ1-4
TGCGCCAGCAGCCCTCCCGGGACAGGGGATGGAAAACTGTTTTTT
CASSPPGTGDGKLFF
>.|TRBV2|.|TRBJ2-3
TGTGCCAGCAGTGAAGGCATCCTCGCCACAGATACGCAGTATTTT
CASSEGILATDTQYF
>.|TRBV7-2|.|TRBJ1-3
TGTGCCAGCAGCTCCTTATCATTCGTCTCTGGAAACACCATATATTTT
CASSSLSFVSGNTIYF
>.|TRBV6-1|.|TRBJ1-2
TGTGCCAGCAGTGATGATGCCGGGGAAGTTAACTATGGCTACACCTTC
CASSDDAGEVNYGYTF
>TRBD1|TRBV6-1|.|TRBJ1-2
TGTGCCAGCAGTCCTGGACAGGGATACTATGGCTACACCTTC
CASSPGQGYYGYTF
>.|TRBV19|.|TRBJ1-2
TGTGCCACTACACTTATCCCTTCGGGCGGCTACACCTTC
CATTLIPSGGYTF
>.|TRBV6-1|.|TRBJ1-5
TGTGCCAGCAGTGAAGGTGGGGGGTCCAATCAGCCCCAGCATTTT
CASSEGGGSNQPQHF
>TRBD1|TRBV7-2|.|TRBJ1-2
TGTGCCAGCAGCTCAGGGGGCAACTATGGCTACACCTTC
CASSSGGNYGYTF
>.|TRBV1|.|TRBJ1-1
TGCACCAGCAGCCATAGGGGGCGCGGGACTGAAGCTTTCTTT
CTSSHRGRGTEAFF
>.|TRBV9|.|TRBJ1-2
TGTGCCAGCAGCGTAGAAAGGGACCACTACGGGGGCTACACCTTC
CASSVERDHYGGYTF
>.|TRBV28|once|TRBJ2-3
TGTGCCAGCAGTCCTATGGGGGCACAAAGTACAGATACGCAGTATTTT
CASSPMGAQSTDTQYF
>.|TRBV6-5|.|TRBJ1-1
TGTGCCAGCAGTCAGGATGGCGTAAACACTGAAGCTTTCTTT
CASSQDGVNTEAFF
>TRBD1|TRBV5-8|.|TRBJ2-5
TGTGCCAGCAGCTCCAGACAGGGGGAGACCCAGTACTTC
CASSSRQGETQYF
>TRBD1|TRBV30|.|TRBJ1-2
TGTGCCTGGAGTACGGGACAGTCCCGGGAAGGCACCTTC
CAWSTGQSREGTF
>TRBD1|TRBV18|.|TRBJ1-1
TGTGCCAGCTCACCACCAATCGTCAGGGGGCTGGCAGGGAACACTGAAGCTTTCTTT
CASSPPIVRGLAGNTEAFF
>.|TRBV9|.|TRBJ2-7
TGTGCCAGCAGCCTTGGGGACTGGACCTACGAGCAGTACTTC
CASSLGDWTYEQYF
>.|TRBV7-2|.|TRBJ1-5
TGTGCCAGCAGCTGGAGGGACTGGAGATATAGCAATCAGCCCCAGCATTTT
CASSWRDWRYSNQPQHF
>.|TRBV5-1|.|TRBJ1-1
TGCGCCAGCAGCTATACAGGGCTGAACACTGAAGCTTTCTTT
CASSYTGLNTEAFF
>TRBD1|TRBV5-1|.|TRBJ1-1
TGCGCCAGCAGCTTGGTAACAGGGGCTCGTGGGGCAAACACTGAAGCTTTCTTT
CASSLVTGARGANTEAFF
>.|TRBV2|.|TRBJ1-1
TGTGCCAGCAGTGAAGCCCGGTCGAACACTGAAGCTTTCTTT
CASSEARSNTEAFF
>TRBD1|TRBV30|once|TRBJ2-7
TGTGCCTGGAAAGGGACAGGGGGCTACGAGCAGTACTTC
CAWKGTGGYEQYF
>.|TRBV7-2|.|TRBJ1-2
TGTGCCAGCAGCTTAGATCAGGGACCCTATGGCTACACCTTC
CASSLDQGPYGYTF
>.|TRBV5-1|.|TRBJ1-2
TGCGCCAGCAGCCCACAGGGAGACTATGGCTACACCTTC
CASSPQGDYGYTF
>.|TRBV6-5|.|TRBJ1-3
TGTGCCAGCAGTTCTGGCTTCTCTGGAAACACCATATATTTT
CASSSGFSGNTIYF
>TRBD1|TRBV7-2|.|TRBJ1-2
TGTGCCAGCAGCCAACCTCTCGGACAGGGGGGCTATGGCTACACCTTC
CASSQPLGQGGYGYTF
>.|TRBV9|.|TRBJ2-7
TGTGCCAGCAGCGTTAGCGGTGGGGGAAGCTCCTACGAGCAGTACTTC
CASSVSGGGSSYEQYF
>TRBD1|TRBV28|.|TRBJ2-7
TGTGCCAGCAGCAAACCCGGACAGGGTACATACGAGCAGTACTTC
CASSKPGQGTYEQYF
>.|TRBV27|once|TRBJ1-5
TGTGCCAGCAGTTTATCGGGGGGCAATCAGCCCCAGCATTTT
CASSLSGGNQPQHF
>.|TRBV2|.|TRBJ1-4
TGTGCCAGCAGTGGGCCAGGCCATAATGAAAAACTGTTTTTT
CASSGPGHNEKLFF
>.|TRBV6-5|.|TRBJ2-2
TGTGCCAGCAGTCTAGGCCAACGGAGGCCCGGGGAGCTGTTTTTT
CASSLGQRRPGELFF
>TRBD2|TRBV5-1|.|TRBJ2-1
TGCGCCAGCAGCTTGATGGGGGGGTCCAGTGTGGAGCAGTTCTTC
CASSLMGGSSVEQFF
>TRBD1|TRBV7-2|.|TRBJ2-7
TGTGCCAGCAGCACCGGACAGGGATGGTACGAGCAGTACTTC
CASSTGQGWYEQYF
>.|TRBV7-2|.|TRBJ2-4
TGTGCCAGCAGCTTAGGGGATTACAAAAACATTCAGTACTTC
CASSLGDYKNIQYF
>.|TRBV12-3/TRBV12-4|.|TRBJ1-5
TGTGCCAGCAGCGACTTGGGGGCTTGGCCCCAGCATTTT
CASSDLGAWPQHF
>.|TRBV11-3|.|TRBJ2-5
TGTGCCAGCAGCTTAGCTGGAGGGTTCGGGGAGACCCAGTACTTC
CASSLAGGFGETQYF
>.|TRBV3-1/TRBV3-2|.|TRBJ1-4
TGTGCCAGCGGAGACGCAACTAATGAAAAACTGTTTTTT
CASGDATNEKLFF
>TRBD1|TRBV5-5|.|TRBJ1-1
TGTGCCAGCAGCTTTTACAGGGGGTGGGAAGCTTTCTTT
CASSFYRGWEAFF
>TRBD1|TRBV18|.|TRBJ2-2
TGTGCCAGCTCACCCGCGGGACAGGGATCGAACACCGGGGAGCTGTTTTTT
CASSPAGQGSNTGELFF
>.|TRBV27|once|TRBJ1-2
TGTGCCAGCAGTCACCTCCCCAGTAGGACCGATACTAACTATGGCTACACCTTC
CASSHLPSRTDTNYGYTF
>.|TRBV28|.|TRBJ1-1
TGTGCCAGCAGTTTTTTGGTGGAGGCTTTCTTT
CASSFLVEAFF
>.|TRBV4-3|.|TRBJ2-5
TGCGCCAGCAGCCAATATTTAGTAGGAGAGACCCAGTACTTC
CASSQYLVGETQYF
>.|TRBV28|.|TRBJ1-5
TGTGCCAGCAGTTCCGGGGGTCCGCCCCAGCATTTT
CASSSGGPPQHF
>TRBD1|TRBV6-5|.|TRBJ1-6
TGTGCCAGCAGCCTCGACAGGGGGCATAATTCACCCCTCCACTTT
CASSLDRGHNSPLHF